The 24 T cell receptor beta chains below all came from one sample that was sequenced in a study of blood T cell repertoires in COVID-19. Profiling relied on immunoSEQ multiplex PCR, and the TCRdb table lists in-frame clones only, not all of them. Altogether fewer than 130,000 clones are present, 80% to 90% being singletons, with the ten largest covering approximately 2.1%. The specimen sequenced was peripheral blood. The receptors were sampled from a human donor in a cohort sampled during active COVID-19.

V usage is TRBV6-5 and J usage is TRBJ1-1; TRBD1 matches 10 bases. This CDR3 is 15 amino acids long. Germline V gene sequence: CDR1 MNHEY, CDR2 SVGAGI. The ends lost 7 bases at V and 4 bases at J; junction bases unmatched: 9. The CDR3 protein is CASNRQGARGTEAFF. DNA for the CDR3: TGTGCCAGCAACAGACAGGGGGCTCGGGGCACTGAAGCTTTCTTT.

This sequence joins TRBV3-1 (or the pseudogene TRBV3-2) and TRBJ1-1; 7 nucleotides agree with TRBD1. Trimming took 2 bases from V and 10 from J; bases not matched to a gene: 7. The CDR3 covers 13 residues. Per germline, CDR1 LGHDT and CDR2 YNNKEL (reference sequence). CDR3: CASSQPRGRGAFF. DNA of the CDR3: TGTGCCAGCAGCCAACCAAGGGGGCGGGGAGCTTTCTTT.

The J gene is TRBJ1-5, the V gene TRBV23-1, with 9 positions matching TRBD1. TRBV23-1 is assigned to the ORF class and has an uncertain function. The CDR3 length is 17 residues. The V segment lost 6 bases and the J segment 0 bases; nucleotides outside the gene matches: 9. In DNA form, the CDR3 reads TGCGCCAGCAGACCGGACAGGGGCCCCTATAGCAATCAGCCCCAGCATTTT. Encoded protein: CASRPDRGPYSNQPQHF.

The genes are TRBV3-1 (or the pseudogene TRBV3-2) and TRBJ2-5; 8 bases fit TRBD2. Trimming cost V 2 bases and J 2 bases; bases outside gene matches: 10. CDR1 and CDR2 from the germline V gene are LGHDT and YNNKEL (reference sequence). The CDR3 totals 17 residues. The CDR3 loop reads CASSQYRAGVEQETQYF. The CDR3, as DNA: TGTGCCAGCAGCCAATACCGAGCGGGAGTTGAACAAGAGACCCAGTACTTC.

J is TRBJ1-2 and V is TRBV5-4; TRBD1 matches 8 bases. Trimming at V came to 0 bases and at J to 2 bases, leaving 3 bases not matched to a gene. The CDR3 covers 15 residues. Germline V gene lookup returns CDR1 SGHNT and CDR2 YYREEE (reference sequence). Written as DNA, the CDR3 is TGTGCCAGCAGCTTGGATAGGACAGGGAACTATGGCTACACCTTC. Protein product: CASSLDRTGNYGYTF.

The chain combines TRBV20-1 with TRBJ2-7; no reliable D call. The CDR3 contains 12 residues. The germline V and J ends were trimmed by 3 bases and 4 bases, with 10 bases remaining between them. From germline, CDR1 is DFQATT and CDR2 SNEGSKA (reference sequence). The CDR3 protein is CSASRQDYEQYF. The CDR3 DNA sequence: TGCAGTGCTAGTAGGCAGGATTACGAGCAGTACTTC.

The chain combines TRBV12-3 or TRBV12-4 with TRBJ1-1; the match to TRBD1 covers 8 bases. The CDR3 has 13 residues. J lost 5 bases, V lost 5 bases, and 4 bases had no gene match. DNA for the CDR3: TGTGCCAGCAGTAACCGACAGGGGACTGAAGCTTTCTTT. Translation: CASSNRQGTEAFF.

V gene TRBV27 combines with J gene TRBJ1-6; 8 bases match TRBD1. Germline V gene lookup returns CDR1 MNHEY and CDR2 SMNVEV (reference sequence). The CDR3 is 14 amino acids. Germline trimming cut 6 bases from V and 7 bases from J; bases unmatched to any gene: 5. The DNA of the CDR3 is TGTGCCAGCAGGATACAGGGGGGGAATTCACCCCTCCACTTT. Encoded protein: CASRIQGGNSPLHF.

The J gene is TRBJ2-1, the V gene TRBV7-9; D is uncertain. The CDR3 runs 17 residues. CDR1 and CDR2 from the germline V gene are SEHNR and FQNEAQ (reference sequence). The V gene lost 5 bases and the J gene lost 0 bases, with 17 bases spanning the gap. The CDR3 DNA sequence: TGTGCCAGCAGCCCCCGACTGGCCCCGAGCTCCTACAATGAGCAGTTCTTC. It translates to CASSPRLAPSSYNEQFF.

The chain joins TRBV11-2 to TRBJ2-3; 7 nucleotides match TRBD2. The CDR3 has 16 residues. Germline CDR1 reads SGHAT; CDR2 reads FQNNGV. V gave up 5 bases and J gave up 1 base; unmatched junction bases: 9. The CDR3 nucleotides read TGTGCCAGCAGCCCCCCCTTCGCGGGAGGCACAGATACGCAGTATTTT. Translation: CASSPPFAGGTDTQYF.

Only one count was recorded for this clone. The genes are TRBV30 and TRBJ1-1; D might be TRBD1 (6 bases). CDR1 and CDR2 (germline): GTSNPN, SVGIG (reference sequence). The V end lost 5 bases, the J end lost 1 base, and 11 bases lay between the germline ends. The CDR3 is made up of 13 amino acids. The CDR3 DNA follows: TGTGCCTGGCAACGGACAGAGAACACTGAAGCTTTCTTT. As protein: CAWQRTENTEAFF.

The chain links TRBV7-2 to TRBJ1-5; the D is unclear. V gave up 2 bases and J gave up 3 bases, with 5 bases separating them. Germline CDR1 is SGHTA and CDR2 is FQGNSA. This CDR3 contains 13 residues. The CDR3 sequence is CASSLYNNQPQHF. As DNA, the CDR3 is TGTGCCAGCAGCTTATATAACAATCAGCCCCAGCATTTT.

The chain is built from TRBV11-2 and TRBJ2-7, with 8 bases that match TRBD1. V was clipped by 0 bases and J by 2 bases; unmatched bases: 0. Germline V gene lookup returns CDR1 SGHAT and CDR2 FQNNGV. The CDR3 has 14 amino acids. This CDR3 reads CASSLEGQAYEQYF. CDR3 nucleotides: TGTGCCAGCAGCTTAGAGGGACAGGCCTACGAGCAGTACTTC.

The count of this clone is one. J is TRBJ2-1 and V is TRBV7-3; D might be TRBD2 (6 bases). This CDR3 is built from 15 residues. Trimming pared 5 bases from V and 0 bases from J, leaving 11 bases between. The germline gives CDR1 SGHTA, CDR2 FQGTGA. Here the CDR3 reads CASSRGGNSYNEQFF. CDR3 nucleotide sequence: TGTGCCAGCAGCCGAGGCGGGAACTCCTACAATGAGCAGTTCTTC.

This chain connects TRBV2 to TRBJ2-7; D may be TRBD1 (5 bases). From germline, CDR1 is SNHLY and CDR2 FYNNEI. V gave up 0 bases and J gave up 4 bases, with 10 bases separating them. CDR3 length: 14 amino acids. CDR3 region: CASSEAGHQYEQYF. The CDR3 bases are TGTGCCAGCAGTGAAGCGGGGCATCAATACGAGCAGTACTTC. The whole variable domain, remainder taken from reference TRBV2 and TRBJ2-7, is EPEVTQTPSHQVTQMGQEVILRCVPISNHLYFYWYRQILGQKVEFLVSFYNNEISEKSEIFDDQFSVERPDGSNFTLKIRSTKLEDSAMYFCASSEAGHQYEQYFGPGTRLTVT.

The rearrangement links TRBV15 to TRBJ2-1; 7 nucleotides line up with TRBD1. With 0 bases clipped from V and 6 bases from J, the junction kept 2 bases outside the gene matches. The length of the CDR3 is 14 residues. Per the germline V gene, CDR1 is LNHNV and CDR2 is YYDKDF (reference sequence). CDR3 in amino acids: CATSRDRTGNEQFF. The CDR3 coding sequence is TGTGCCACCAGCAGAGATAGGACAGGCAATGAGCAGTTCTTC.

CDR3 residues: CASSLGGKKSSYEQYF. The CDR3 DNA sequence: TGTGCCAGCAGCTTAGGCGGGAAGAAGAGCTCCTACGAGCAGTACTTC. The rearrangement joins TRBV5-4 to TRBJ2-7; D may be TRBD2 (6 bases). The CDR3 spans 16 residues. CDR1 SGHNT and CDR2 YYREEE come from the germline V gene (reference sequence). The germline V and J ends were trimmed by 2 bases and 0 bases, with 15 bases remaining between them.

The rearrangement uses TRBV5-1 and TRBJ2-1; 8 positions match TRBD1. The germline CDR1 and CDR2 sequences are SGHRS and YFSETQ. This CDR3 comprises 17 residues. V trimming: 1 base; J trimming: 0 bases; junction bases outside the gene matches: 6. Here the CDR3 DNA reads TGCGCCAGCAGCTTGATTGTAGGGACAGGCTCCTACAATGAGCAGTTCTTC. Residues: CASSLIVGTGSYNEQFF.

The genes are TRBV7-9 and TRBJ1-6; D not certain. The germline V gene has CDR1 SEHNR and CDR2 FQNEAQ (reference sequence). This CDR3 region has 13 residues. Trimming stripped 5 bases from V and 5 bases from J, with 7 bases between. The CDR3 DNA is TGTGCCAGCAGCATACATGATAATTCACCCCTCCACTTT. Translation: CASSIHDNSPLHF.

In nucleotides, the CDR3 is TGTGCCAGCAGCCGTCCTAGCGGGGGGGCCACCGGGGAGCTGTTTTTT. Encoded protein: CASSRPSGGATGELFF. This chain joins TRBV7-9 and TRBJ2-2; 12 nucleotides align to TRBD2. This CDR3 has 16 residues. CDR1 SEHNR and CDR2 FQNEAQ come from the germline V gene (reference sequence). V lost 5 bases, J lost 4 bases, and 5 bases stayed unmatched.

The rearrangement joins TRBV27 to TRBJ1-3; 7 bases are a match to TRBD1. The germline CDR1 and CDR2 sequences are MNHEY and SMNVEV (reference sequence). The CDR3 contains 17 residues. The J segment lost 0 bases and the V segment lost 0 bases, leaving 5 bases of the junction unmatched. CDR3 protein: CASSLSGTAYSGNTIYF. The CDR3 region has the DNA TGTGCCAGCAGTTTATCAGGGACAGCTTACTCTGGAAACACCATATATTTT.

J is TRBJ2-3 and V is TRBV3-1 (or the pseudogene TRBV3-2), with D unresolved. Per germline, CDR1 LGHDT and CDR2 YNNKEL (reference sequence). The CDR3 loop spans 15 amino acids. Trimming pared 1 base from V and 1 base from J, leaving 9 bases between. For the CDR3, the DNA is TGTGCCAGCAGCCAAGTATTAGCAGGCACAGATACGCAGTATTTT. The encoded protein is CASSQVLAGTDTQYF.

This chain joins TRBV4-1 and TRBJ2-1; the match to TRBD2 covers 13 bases. CDR1 and CDR2 (germline): MGHRA, YSYEKL. The junction had 7 bases not matched to a gene; V was cut back by 1 base and J by 7 bases. The CDR3 extends over 17 amino acids. CDR3 residues: CASSQVAGLAGDNEQFF. In DNA form, the CDR3 reads TGCGCCAGCAGCCAAGTCGCAGGACTAGCGGGAGATAATGAGCAGTTCTTC.

The CDR3 region is CASSPNRDPPELFF. CDR3 nucleotide sequence: TGTGCCAGCTCACCAAACAGGGATCCGCCCGAGCTGTTTTTT. The chain carries TRBV18 and TRBJ2-2; D possibly corresponds to TRBD1 (6 bases). The V end lost 2 bases, the J end lost 11 bases, and 15 bases lay between the germline ends. The CDR3 covers 14 residues. Germline V gene sequence: CDR1 KGHSH, CDR2 LQKENI.